These 23 T cell receptor beta chains were sequenced from one sample in a study of blood T cell repertoires in COVID-19 (dated by TCRdb to about 2020). Libraries were built with the immunoSEQ multiplex PCR assay. TCRdb limited this immuneACCESS table to in-frame rearrangements with V and J called. A share of clones is missing; checked studies link under half to unresolved V genes, and the rest is unexplained. This sample lists over 45,000 clones; around 90% were detected once. The top ten clones comprise 6% to 7% of the sample. The sample was peripheral blood. Receptor source: a man aged 50 to 59 with active COVID-19.

This chain uses TRBV13 with TRBJ2-3, with no clear D. Trimming removed 5 bases from V and 5 bases from J, with 14 bases in between. Germline V CDR1 and CDR2: PRHDT, FYEKMQ (reference sequence). This CDR3 spans 14 amino acids. The DNA for the CDR3 is TGTGCCAGCAGCCGCCCACCTGCCGGAGATACGCAGTATTTT. Amino acids: CASSRPPAGDTQYF.

CDR3 region: CASSNTVPGHNNEQFF. CDR3 DNA: TGTGCCAGCAGCAATACCGTACCGGGACATAACAATGAGCAGTTCTTC. The chain has TRBV21-1 and TRBJ2-1; TRBD1, the table's D call, was not compared with the DNA. TRBV21-1 is deemed a pseudogene. This CDR3 has 16 amino acids.

Only one count was recorded for this clone. J is TRBJ2-5 and V is TRBV14, with D perhaps TRBD1 (7 bases). V lost 4 bases, J lost 5 bases, and 17 bases lay in between. CDR1 and CDR2 from the germline V gene are SGHDN and FVKESK. This CDR3 region has 15 residues. CDR3 bases: TGTGCCAGCAGCCCGGGGTCCAGGGGGGAGGAGACCCAGTACTTC. As protein: CASSPGSRGEETQYF.

This clone has only a few counts. The CDR3 sequence: CASSLWGGSNEKLFF. The CDR3 DNA reads TGTGCCAGCAGCTTATGGGGAGGGTCTAATGAAAAACTGTTTTTT. The V and J genes are TRBV5-5 and TRBJ1-4; D is unclear. V lost 2 bases to trimming and J lost 3 bases, with 11 bases between them. The CDR3 runs to 15 residues. The germline V gene has CDR1 SGHKS and CDR2 YYEKEE (reference sequence). Together with reference TRBV5-5 and TRBJ1-4, the CDR3 gives the full variable domain: DAGVTQSPTHLIKTRGQQVTLRCSPISGHKSVSWYQQVLGQGPQFIFQYYEKEERGRGNFPDRFSARQFPNYSSELNVNALLLGDSALYLCASSLWGGSNEKLFFGSGTQLSVL.

This chain uses TRBV11-2 with TRBJ2-3, with 9 positions matching TRBD2. The CDR3 totals 15 residues. Germline V gives CDR1 SGHAT, CDR2 FQNNGV. V was pared by 5 bases and J by 5 bases, with 8 bases of the junction left unmatched. The CDR3 loop reads CASSILGLARDTQYF. DNA for the CDR3: TGTGCCAGCAGCATACTGGGACTAGCAAGAGATACGCAGTATTTT.

This clone was recorded only once. V is TRBV5-4 and J is TRBJ1-1; D may be TRBD1 (5 bases). The CDR3 is 13 amino acids. Germline V gene data show CDR1 as SGHNT and CDR2 as YYREEE (reference sequence). Trimming removed 6 bases at V and 4 bases at J, with 13 bases between. As DNA, the CDR3 is TGTGCCAGCACCCTTCCCGGGGGCACTGAAGCTTTCTTT. Translation gives CASTLPGGTEAFF.

This chain links TRBV18 with TRBJ2-2; 8 bases are shared with TRBD1. The CDR3 contains 17 residues. V shed 3 bases, J shed 4 bases, and the junction held 10 bases outside the gene matches. The germline V gene encodes CDR1 KGHSH and CDR2 LQKENI. The CDR3 DNA follows: TGTGCCAGCTCACCTTGGACAGGGTTATTGAGCACCGGGGAGCTGTTTTTT. Its protein product is CASSPWTGLLSTGELFF.

In this sample, this clone turned up once. V is TRBV18 and J is TRBJ2-1; TRBD2 matches at 10 bases. Germline CDR1 reads KGHSH; CDR2 reads LQKENI. The V and J ends lost 6 bases and 6 bases, in that order; junction bases with no gene match: 11. This CDR3 is 16 amino acids long. The CDR3 DNA sequence: TGTGCCAGCTCTCGGACTAGCGGAGGGGTTTCCAATGAGCAGTTCTTC. It codes for CASSRTSGGVSNEQFF. Variable domain in full (rest from reference TRBV18 and TRBJ2-1): NAGVMQNPRHLVRRRGQEARLRCSPMKGHSHVYWYRQLPEEGLKFMVYLQKENIIDESGMPKERFSAEFPKEGPSILRIQQVVRGDSAAYFCASSRTSGGVSNEQFFGPGTRLTVL.

Worth noting for this clone: Other DNA sequences from this sample encode an identical CDR3 as well. The V gene is TRBV7-2, the J gene TRBJ2-1; possibly TRBD1 for D (5 bases). Germline CDR1 is SGHTA and CDR2 is FQGNSA. This CDR3 is built from 13 residues. V dropped 5 bases and J dropped 9 bases, with 14 bases sitting between them. As DNA, the CDR3 is TGTGCCAGCAGCCTCGCCCTAAGGGGTGAGCAGTTCTTC. It specifies CASSLALRGEQFF. The complete variable domain, with remaining parts taken from reference TRBV7-2 and TRBJ2-1, reads GAGVSQSPSNKVTEKGKDVELRCDPISGHTALYWYRQSLGQGLEFLIYFQGNSAPDKSGLPSDRFSAERTGGSVSTLTIQRTQQEDSAVYLCASSLALRGEQFFGPGTRLTVL.

The chain has TRBV3-1 (or the pseudogene TRBV3-2) and TRBJ2-2; no definite D call. This CDR3 has 14 amino acids. Germline-derived CDR1 and CDR2 are LGHDT and YNNKEL (reference sequence). V was clipped by 2 bases and J by 2 bases, with 6 bases between them. CDR3 in DNA: TGTGCCAGCAGCCAATGGCAAAACACCGGGGAGCTGTTTTTT. Its translation is CASSQWQNTGELFF.

This clone was detected only once. V is TRBV5-5 and J is TRBJ1-2; tentative D call: TRBD1 (6 bases). The CDR3 consists of 17 residues. Trimming took off 0 bases at V and 4 bases at J, with 19 bases between the two ends. Germline loops: CDR1 SGHKS, CDR2 YYEKEE (reference sequence). Here the CDR3 DNA reads TGTGCCAGCAGCTTGGGGTACGTGGGGGCGCTTACCTATGGCTACACCTTC. It translates to CASSLGYVGALTYGYTF.

The chain employs TRBV13 and TRBJ1-6; 12 nucleotides align to TRBD1. The germline CDR1 and CDR2 sequences are PRHDT and FYEKMQ (reference sequence). This CDR3 is built from 15 residues. With V trimmed by 5 bases and J by 9 bases, 5 bases remained unmatched. Written as DNA, the CDR3 is TGTGCCAGCAGCGGCGGGACAGGGGGCAGTTCACCCCTCCACTTT. This encodes CASSGGTGGSSPLHF.

In DNA, the CDR3 is TGTGCCAGCGGGGGGACCCGCACAGATACGCAGTATTTT. It is translated as CASGGTRTDTQYF. The V call is TRBV2, the J call TRBJ2-3, with D perhaps matching TRBD2 (6 bases). Germline V gene data show CDR1 as SNHLY and CDR2 as FYNNEI. V was pared by 8 bases and J by 1 base, with 10 bases between. The CDR3 covers 13 residues.

The chain couples TRBV12-5 to TRBJ1-3, with TRBD1 identical over 8 bases. V shed 5 bases, J shed 1 base, and the junction held 7 bases outside the gene matches. The length of the CDR3 is 16 residues. Germline values: CDR1 LGHNT, CDR2 FRNRAP. The CDR3 is CASGPDRGLSGNTIYF. CDR3 nucleotide sequence: TGTGCTAGTGGTCCCGACAGGGGACTATCTGGAAACACCATATATTTT.

This clone showed up just once. This sequence joins TRBV5-4 and TRBJ2-3; 14 nucleotides align to TRBD2. CDR3 size: 18 residues. Germline V gene data show CDR1 as SGHNT and CDR2 as YYREEE (reference sequence). After removal of 4 bases from V and 1 base from J, the junction contained 8 bases not matched to a gene. The CDR3 region is CASSLPRLAGGGTDTQYF. Written as DNA, the CDR3 is TGTGCCAGCAGCCTCCCACGACTAGCGGGGGGGGGCACAGATACGCAGTATTTT.

The chain recombines TRBV9 with TRBJ2-1, with D unclear. Between the trimmed V and J ends, which lost 0 bases and 4 bases, there was a span of 5 bases. This CDR3 comprises 13 residues. Per germline, CDR1 SGDLS and CDR2 YYNGEE. CDR3 sequence (DNA): TGTGCCAGCAGCGTAGCCGAGTACAATGAGCAGTTCTTC. It specifies CASSVAEYNEQFF.

The chain recombines TRBV6-2 or TRBV6-3 with TRBJ2-1, with TRBD2 identical over 9 bases. The CDR3 has 17 residues. The ends lost 6 bases at V and 4 bases at J; junction bases unmatched: 13. Looked up from germline, CDR1 is MNHEY and CDR2 is SVGEGT. The CDR3 DNA reads as TGTGCCAGCAGCGGCATTCCCGGGACTAGCAGATACAATGAGCAGTTCTTC. The encoded protein is CASSGIPGTSRYNEQFF.

The V and J genes are TRBV6-1 and TRBJ2-1, with D possibly matching TRBD1 (6 bases). The CDR3 is 15 amino acids. The germline V gene has CDR1 MNHNS and CDR2 SASEGT. Trimming removed 1 base from V and 4 bases from J, with 11 bases in between. CDR3 sequence: CASSEGGPAYNEQFF. The CDR3 region has the DNA TGTGCCAGCAGTGAAGGGGGGCCTGCATACAATGAGCAGTTCTTC.

Comments on this clone: Sequence at one end of the junction differs from germline and may be a read error. This chain connects TRBV5-1 to TRBJ1-2, with D unclear. The V gene's germline CDR1 is SGHRS and CDR2 YFSETQ. The CDR3 consists of 11 residues. The CDR3 DNA follows: TGCGCCAGCCGCTTAGAGGGCGGCTACACCTTC. Translated, it gives CASRLEGGYTF.

The chain joins TRBV7-7 to TRBJ2-7; D is possibly TRBD1 (6 bases). Per germline, CDR1 SSHAT and CDR2 FNYEAQ (reference sequence). This CDR3 has 15 amino acids. Trimming removed 1 base at V and 4 bases at J, with 14 bases between. Written as DNA, the CDR3 is TGTGCCAGCAGCTTAGGGCCAGGGACAACTTACGAGCAGTACTTC. Translating gives CASSLGPGTTYEQYF. The entire variable domain, with the rest obtained from reference TRBV7-7 and TRBJ2-7, is as follows: GAGVSQSPRYKVTKRGQDVTLRCDPISSHATLYWYQQALGQGPEFLTYFNYEAQPDKSGLPSDRFSAERPEGSISTLTIQRTEQRDSAMYRCASSLGPGTTYEQYFGPGTRLTVT.

The count of this clone is one. V is TRBV4-3 and J is TRBJ1-6; no clear D. From germline, CDR1 is LGHNA and CDR2 YSLEER. V lost 0 bases, J lost 6 bases, and 12 bases lay in between. This CDR3 contains 16 residues. The CDR3 spells CASSQDSGSSNSPLHF. CDR3 nucleotides: TGCGCCAGCAGCCAAGATTCGGGGAGCAGTAATTCACCCCTCCACTTT.

V gene TRBV30 combines with J gene TRBJ1-1; no reliable D call. Per germline, CDR1 GTSNPN and CDR2 SVGIG (reference sequence). The CDR3 contains 11 residues. The V end lost 0 bases, the J end lost 11 bases, and 10 bases lay between the germline ends. The CDR3 bases are TGTGCCTGGAGTGTACTCGAGGATGCTTTCTTT. This gives the protein CAWSVLEDAFF.

V gene TRBV6-5 combines with J gene TRBJ1-2; tentatively, D is TRBD1 (5 bases). Germline assignment: CDR1 MNHEY and CDR2 SVGAGI. The CDR3 sequence is 15 residues long. Trimming shortened V by 6 bases and J by 3 bases, and 17 bases separated the two germline ends. The CDR3 region has the DNA TGTGCCAGCAGCCGGGCTGCCAAAGGGGACTATGGCTACACCTTC. Its protein is CASSRAAKGDYGYTF.